A selection of T cell receptor beta chains follows, all from one sample in a study of STAT3 mutations in large granular lymphocyte leukemia. Here immunoSEQ multiplex PCR was the method, and the copy in TCRdb shows in-frame clones only, minus some. The data show around 2,900 clones, with 85% to 90% seen just once and roughly 51% held by the top ten. The specimen sequenced was peripheral blood mononuclear cells. The receptors were sampled from a man aged 35 to 55 with T-cell large granular lymphocyte leukemia. Some clones in this sample may be carry-over from other donors' samples. The CDR3 runs from the conserved cysteine through the conserved F or W. The order of the fields is V gene, J gene, D gene, clone size, CDR3 protein, CDR3 DNA. D genes are given only for firm matches. A row's size may be missing; if present it is once, few, many or a size class.

v_gene: TRBV5-1
j_gene: TRBJ2-5
d_gene: .
abundance: .
CDR3aa: CASSSLSQQETQYF
CDR3nt: TGCGCCAGCAGCTCACTAAGTCAACAAGAGACCCAGTACTTC

v_gene: TRBV18
j_gene: TRBJ1-1
d_gene: .
abundance: .
CDR3aa: CASSLLQGETNTEAFF
CDR3nt: TGTGCCAGCTCACTATTACAGGGAGAAACGAACACTGAAGCTTTCTTT

v_gene: TRBV9
j_gene: TRBJ2-7
d_gene: TRBD2
abundance: .
CDR3aa: CASSPWTSGFSYEQYF
CDR3nt: TGTGCCAGCAGCCCTTGGACTAGCGGGTTCTCCTACGAGCAGTACTTC

v_gene: TRBV10-3
j_gene: TRBJ2-7
d_gene: .
abundance: .
CDR3aa: CAITEDLSDEQYF
CDR3nt: TGTGCCATCACTGAGGACCTGTCCGACGAGCAGTACTTC

v_gene: TRBV29-1
j_gene: TRBJ2-7
d_gene: .
abundance: .
CDR3aa: CSKLKGGAAGQGEQYF
CDR3nt: TGCAGTAAACTGAAGGGGGGCGCAGCGGGCCAAGGCGAGCAGTACTTC

v_gene: TRBV7-2
j_gene: TRBJ1-2
d_gene: TRBD1
abundance: .
CDR3aa: CASSLAHPGTGAGYTF
CDR3nt: TGTGCCAGCAGCTTAGCGCACCCCGGGACAGGGGCCGGCTACACCTTC

v_gene: TRBV19
j_gene: TRBJ2-1
d_gene: TRBD1
abundance: .
CDR3aa: CASSMGQTNEQFF
CDR3nt: TGTGCCAGTAGCATGGGACAGACTAATGAGCAGTTCTTC

v_gene: TRBV7-2
j_gene: TRBJ2-3
d_gene: TRBD2
abundance: .
CDR3aa: CASSSPWGAGGQADTQYF
CDR3nt: TGTGCCAGCAGCTCCCCGTGGGGAGCGGGGGGGCAGGCAGATACGCAGTATTTT

v_gene: TRBV30
j_gene: TRBJ1-6
d_gene: .
abundance: .
CDR3aa: CAWSEDSQNSPLHF
CDR3nt: TGTGCCTGGAGCGAAGACAGCCAGAATTCACCCCTCCACTTT

v_gene: TRBV27
j_gene: TRBJ1-2
d_gene: .
abundance: .
CDR3aa: CASSPTQGAGYTF
CDR3nt: TGTGCCAGCAGCCCCACGCAGGGAGCTGGCTACACCTTC

v_gene: TRBV9
j_gene: TRBJ2-3
d_gene: TRBD1
abundance: once
CDR3aa: CASSVDPITGVGGDTQYF
CDR3nt: TGTGCCAGCAGCGTAGACCCCATCACAGGGGTTGGTGGAGATACGCAGTATTTT

v_gene: TRBV6-5
j_gene: TRBJ1-3
d_gene: .
abundance: .
CDR3aa: CASRPPGGNTIYF
CDR3nt: TGTGCCAGCAGACCCCCCGGAGGGAACACCATATATTTT